These 30 T cell receptor beta chains originate from one sample sequenced in a study of cytomegalovirus exposure and HLA in healthy donors. PCR primers comprised 60 Vbeta and 13 Jbeta primers. Only in-frame clones appear in the TCRdb table, and some are missing; sequencing was by immunoSEQ multiplex PCR. The top ten hold less than 5% of the sample, which has some 110,000 clones, 73% seen once. Sequencing used PBMCs. These receptors originate from a man in his 60s in good health and CMV-seropositive.

In this sample, this clone turned up a few times. The chain links TRBV29-1 to TRBJ1-1; D may be TRBD1 (6 bases). CDR3 length: 14 residues. The V end lost 7 bases, the J end lost 4 bases, and 19 bases lay between the germline ends. CDR1 and CDR2 (germline): SQVTM, ANQGSEA. The CDR3: CSALGGRGVTEAFF. The CDR3 region has the DNA TGCAGCGCCCTAGGGGGGCGGGGGGTCACTGAAGCTTTCTTT.

The chain joins TRBV15 to TRBJ2-1, with a possible D match to TRBD2 (6 bases). The CDR3 has 15 residues. Germline CDR1 LNHNV, CDR2 YYDKDF (reference sequence). V lost 7 bases and J 5 bases, leaving 18 bases between the germline ends. CDR3 coding DNA: TGTGCCACCATTACCCGGGACTCCCTCCACAATGAGCAGTTCTTC. This gives the protein CATITRDSLHNEQFF.

The V call is TRBV4-2, the J call TRBJ1-2; possibly TRBD1 for D (6 bases). This CDR3 is built from 15 residues. Germline CDR1 LGHNA, CDR2 YNFKEQ. The germline V and J ends were trimmed by 0 bases and 5 bases, with 13 bases remaining between them. The CDR3 DNA is TGTGCCAGCAGCCAAGAACTGGACAGCAGTTATGGCTACACCTTC. This sequence encodes CASSQELDSSYGYTF.

This chain uses TRBV30 with TRBJ2-1; a weak D match, TRBD2 (6 bases). The V end lost 3 bases, the J end lost 2 bases, and 14 bases lay between the germline ends. This CDR3 region has 15 residues. Germline lookup yields CDR1 GTSNPN and CDR2 SVGIG (reference sequence). CDR3 DNA sequence: TGTGCCTGGAGAGGGAGAACTAGCCCCTACAATGAGCAGTTCTTC. It translates to CAWRGRTSPYNEQFF.

The CDR3 region is CATSRSLGRGDEQYF. In DNA form, the CDR3 reads TGTGCCACCAGCCGATCTTTAGGCAGGGGAGACGAGCAGTACTTC. The V gene is TRBV15, the J gene TRBJ2-5, with D perhaps matching TRBD1 (6 bases). The closer fit of TRBJ2-7 to the DNA end suggests the J call may be wrong. CDR3 length: 15 amino acids. Germline CDR1 is LNHNV and CDR2 is YYDKDF (reference sequence).

CDR3 nucleotides: TGTGCCAGCAGTGAAGTTCCGGTCTATGGCTACACCTTC. Amino acid sequence: CASSEVPVYGYTF. V usage is TRBV6-1 and J usage is TRBJ1-2; unclear D gene. The germline gives CDR1 MNHNS, CDR2 SASEGT. V lost 1 base, J lost 4 bases, and 7 bases lay in between. The CDR3 has 13 residues.

This clone came up a few times. The CDR3, as DNA: TGTGCCAGCAGTACTTACAGCAGCAATCAGCCCCAGCATTTT. It specifies CASSTYSSNQPQHF. The gene calls are TRBV27 and TRBJ1-5; D is undetermined. The CDR3 is made up of 14 amino acids. The V gene lost 5 bases and the J gene lost 1 base, with 9 bases spanning the gap. Germline CDR1 and CDR2: MNHEY and SMNVEV (reference sequence).

The J gene is TRBJ2-6, the V gene TRBV25-1, with D possibly TRBD1 on 6 matching bases. The CDR3 sequence is 15 residues long. Germline assignment: CDR1 MGHDK and CDR2 SYGVNS. Trimming took 5 bases from V and 1 from J, leaving 9 bases between them. DNA of the CDR3: TGTGCCAGCAGTTCAACAGGGTCTGGGGCCAACGTCCTGACTTTC. Its protein product is CASSSTGSGANVLTF.

This chain connects TRBV7-3 to TRBJ1-1; the match to TRBD1 covers 7 bases. V lost 6 bases, J lost 5 bases, and 6 bases stayed unmatched. CDR3 length: 13 amino acids. CDR1 SGHTA and CDR2 FQGTGA come from the germline V gene. CDR3 loop: CASSLRQGTEAFF. DNA for the CDR3: TGTGCCAGCAGTTTACGACAGGGAACTGAAGCTTTCTTT.

The chain recombines TRBV7-8 with TRBJ1-1; D remains unclear. CDR1 is SGHVS and CDR2 is FQNEAQ in the germline V gene. The CDR3 length is 13 residues. The V end lost 2 bases, the J end lost 11 bases, and 15 bases lay between the germline ends. The CDR3 loop reads CASSLNGEGRAFF. The CDR3 nucleotides read TGTGCCAGCAGCTTAAACGGGGAAGGGAGGGCTTTCTTT.

The chain recombines TRBV28 with TRBJ2-3; perhaps TRBD1 as D (7 bases). Germline V lookup: CDR1 MDHEN, CDR2 SYDVKM. The CDR3 has 16 residues. Between the trimmed V and J ends, which lost 3 bases and 4 bases, there was a span of 17 bases. This chain's CDR3 is CASSFQQGTGADTQYF. As DNA, the CDR3 is TGTGCCAGCAGTTTCCAACAGGGGACGGGGGCAGATACGCAGTATTTT.

The chain couples TRBV19 to TRBJ2-7, with 8 bases identical to TRBD1. With 3 bases clipped from V and 4 bases from J, the junction kept 8 bases outside the gene matches. CDR1 is LNHDA, CDR2 SQIVND, per germline (reference sequence). There are 15 residues in the CDR3. The chain's CDR3 is CASSIEGQATYEQYF. The CDR3 nucleotides read TGTGCCAGTAGTATTGAGGGACAGGCGACTTACGAGCAGTACTTC.

The rearrangement joins TRBV7-3 to TRBJ1-2, with unresolved D. The germline CDR1 and CDR2 sequences are SGHTA and FQGTGA. The CDR3 is made up of 14 amino acids. Trimming took off 0 bases at V and 4 bases at J, with 9 bases between the two ends. The CDR3 DNA follows: TGTGCCAGCAGCTTAACGCCGAGTTCCTATGGCTACACCTTC. Translated: CASSLTPSSYGYTF.

The gene calls are TRBV18 and TRBJ1-5; tentatively, D is TRBD1 (5 bases). V was cut by 3 bases and J by 13 bases, with 16 bases left in between. The CDR3 spans 13 residues. Germline lookup yields CDR1 KGHSH and CDR2 LQKENI. CDR3 region: CASSPGGVGIQHF. The CDR3 DNA sequence: TGTGCCAGCTCACCGGGGGGGGTCGGCATACAGCATTTT.

This sequence joins TRBV5-6 and TRBJ2-3; D might be TRBD2 (6 bases). Looked up from germline, CDR1 is SGHDT and CDR2 is YYEEEE. The CDR3 has 14 residues. Trimming removed 0 bases from V and 1 base from J, with 6 bases in between. As DNA, the CDR3 is TGTGCCAGCAGCTTGGTAGCGGGCACAGATACGCAGTATTTT. This encodes CASSLVAGTDTQYF.

The chain combines TRBV19 with TRBJ1-5; the D gene is possibly TRBD1 (5 bases). The length of the CDR3 is 16 residues. Germline CDR1 is LNHDA and CDR2 is SQIVND (reference sequence). V lost 3 bases, J lost 7 bases, and 19 bases lay in between. This CDR3 reads CASSMYFRGDRQPQHF. The DNA for the CDR3 is TGTGCCAGTAGTATGTATTTTCGGGGGGACCGACAGCCCCAGCATTTT.

This chain uses TRBV11-3 with TRBJ2-1; TRBD1 matches at 11 bases. CDR1 is SGHNT, CDR2 YENEEA, per germline. Trimming took 4 bases from V and 8 from J; bases not matched to a gene: 4. The CDR3 has 14 amino acids. CDR3 bases: TGTGCCAGCAGCTGGGACAGGGGGATGGATGAGCAGTTCTTC. As protein: CASSWDRGMDEQFF.

The chain carries TRBV6-6 and TRBJ2-1; perhaps TRBD2 as D (6 bases). Trimming removed 6 bases from V and 7 bases from J, with 16 bases in between. The CDR3 is 14 amino acids. Germline assignment: CDR1 MNHNY and CDR2 SVGAGI (reference sequence). In DNA form, the CDR3 reads TGTGCCAGCAGCCACCCGGGACTTTCGAATGAGCAGTTCTTC. This gives the protein CASSHPGLSNEQFF.

The sample holds a few counts of this clone. The chain has TRBV11-1 and TRBJ2-1, with 8 bases fitting TRBD2. Per the germline V gene, CDR1 is SGHAT and CDR2 is FQDESV (reference sequence). The V and J ends lost 5 bases and 5 bases, in that order; junction bases with no gene match: 11. The CDR3 spans 16 residues. The CDR3, as DNA: TGTGCCAGCAGCCAACCGGGGGGGCCGAACGACAATGAGCAGTTCTTC. Translated: CASSQPGGPNDNEQFF.

The rearrangement uses TRBV30 and TRBJ1-4; D is uncertain. This CDR3 spans 10 amino acids. Trimming shortened V by 7 bases and J by 6 bases, and 6 bases separated the two germline ends. Per the germline V gene, CDR1 is GTSNPN and CDR2 is SVGIG (reference sequence). The DNA of the CDR3 is TGTGCCTACACAGATGAAAAACTGTTTTTT. Amino acids: CAYTDEKLFF.

V is TRBV9 and J is TRBJ2-7; 11 nucleotides agree with TRBD1. The CDR3 extends over 14 amino acids. V lost 3 bases, J lost 3 bases, and 2 bases stayed unmatched. Germline lookup yields CDR1 SGDLS and CDR2 YYNGEE. CDR3 residues: CASSAGTGGYEQYF. Here the CDR3 DNA reads TGTGCCAGCAGCGCAGGGACAGGGGGCTACGAGCAGTACTTC.

This clone has just a few counts. The DNA for the CDR3 is TGTGCCAGCAGCCAAGAGACTAGCGGGGTCTGGGATACGCAGTATTTT. Encoded protein: CASSQETSGVWDTQYF. This rearrangement joins TRBV4-2 to TRBJ2-3; 11 positions agree with TRBD2. V trimming: 0 bases; J trimming: 6 bases; junction bases outside the gene matches: 5. CDR1 and CDR2 (germline): LGHNA, YNFKEQ. CDR3 size: 16 residues.

The chain is built from TRBV10-3 and TRBJ2-5; D possibly corresponds to TRBD2 (7 bases). V lost 2 bases to trimming and J lost 5 bases, with 12 bases between them. CDR1 and CDR2 from the germline V gene are ENHRY and SYGVKD. The CDR3 sequence is 14 residues long. The CDR3 is CAISERGAGETQYF. The CDR3 DNA sequence: TGTGCCATCAGTGAGCGGGGGGCCGGGGAGACCCAGTACTTC.

This clone came up once. The J gene is TRBJ2-5, the V gene TRBV28, with D unclear. The CDR3 length is 11 residues. Trimming pared 9 bases from V and 2 bases from J, leaving 7 bases between. Per the germline V gene, CDR1 is MDHEN and CDR2 is SYDVKM. CDR3 sequence: CASWAQETQYF. CDR3 DNA sequence: TGTGCCAGTTGGGCGCAAGAGACCCAGTACTTC.

The chain's CDR3 is CASSVKPLGQGYEQYF. CDR3 bases: TGTGCCAGCAGCGTCAAACCACTGGGACAGGGCTACGAGCAGTACTTC. The rearrangement joins TRBV13 to TRBJ2-7, with 9 bases aligning to TRBD1. Per germline, CDR1 PRHDT and CDR2 FYEKMQ (reference sequence). The trim removed 5 bases at V and 3 bases at J, leaving 11 bases unmatched. The CDR3 consists of 16 residues.

Concerning this clone: At one of its ends the junction is not consistent with the germline gene, which may arise from a read error. The chain combines TRBV7-7 with TRBJ2-1; 8 nucleotides align to TRBD2. Germline CDR1 and CDR2: SSHAT and FNYEAQ (reference sequence). The CDR3 consists of 16 residues. CDR3 sequence (DNA): TGTGCTAGCAGCCCCCAATCCGGGGGGGCCTCAAGTGAGCAGTTCTTC. Encoded protein: CASSPQSGGASSEQFF.

V is TRBV5-1 and J is TRBJ2-3; 8 nucleotides line up with TRBD1. From germline, CDR1 is SGHRS and CDR2 YFSETQ. The V and J ends lost 4 bases and 0 bases, in that order; junction bases with no gene match: 4. The CDR3 extends over 15 amino acids. The CDR3 nucleotides are TGCGCCAGCAGCCCCGGACAGGGAAGCACAGATACGCAGTATTTT. It specifies CASSPGQGSTDTQYF.

CDR3 sequence reads: CASSLRVRANTEAFF. CDR3 nucleotide sequence: TGCGCCAGCAGCTTGCGGGTCAGGGCGAACACTGAAGCTTTCTTT. The J gene is TRBJ1-1, the V gene TRBV5-1, with D possibly matching TRBD1 (5 bases). The V gene lost 1 base and the J gene lost 1 base, with 11 bases spanning the gap. The length of the CDR3 is 15 residues. In germline, CDR1 is SGHRS, CDR2 YFSETQ. Filled out from reference TRBV5-1 and TRBJ1-1, the complete variable domain reads KAGVTQTPRYLIKTRGQQVTLSCSPISGHRSVSWYQQTPGQGLQFLFEYFSETQRNKGNFPGRFSGRQFSNSRSEMNVSTLELGDSALYLCASSLRVRANTEAFFGQGTRLTVV.

The chain carries TRBV5-1 and TRBJ2-2; 7 positions agree with TRBD2. In germline, CDR1 is SGHRS, CDR2 YFSETQ. V shed 0 bases and J 10 bases; nucleotides not matched to a gene: 6. The CDR3 is 14 residues long. CDR3 sequence reads: CASSLAEGLPELFF. The CDR3 DNA is TGCGCCAGCAGCTTGGCCGAGGGACTACCGGAGCTGTTTTTT.

This clone has a handful of counts. CDR3 sequence: CASSSTSGGADTQYF. The CDR3 nucleotides are TGTGCCAGCAGCTCCACTAGCGGGGGGGCAGATACGCAGTATTTT. This rearrangement joins TRBV7-2 to TRBJ2-3, with TRBD2 matching 13 bases. CDR1 is SGHTA, CDR2 FQGNSA, per germline. This CDR3 region has 15 residues. J lost 4 bases, V lost 4 bases, and 2 bases had no gene match. The full variable domain, with the rest looked up from reference TRBV7-2 and TRBJ2-3, is GAGVSQSPSNKVTEKGKDVELRCDPISGHTALYWYRQSLGQGLEFLIYFQGNSAPDKSGLPSDRFSAERTGGSVSTLTIQRTQQEDSAVYLCASSSTSGGADTQYFGPGTRLTVL.